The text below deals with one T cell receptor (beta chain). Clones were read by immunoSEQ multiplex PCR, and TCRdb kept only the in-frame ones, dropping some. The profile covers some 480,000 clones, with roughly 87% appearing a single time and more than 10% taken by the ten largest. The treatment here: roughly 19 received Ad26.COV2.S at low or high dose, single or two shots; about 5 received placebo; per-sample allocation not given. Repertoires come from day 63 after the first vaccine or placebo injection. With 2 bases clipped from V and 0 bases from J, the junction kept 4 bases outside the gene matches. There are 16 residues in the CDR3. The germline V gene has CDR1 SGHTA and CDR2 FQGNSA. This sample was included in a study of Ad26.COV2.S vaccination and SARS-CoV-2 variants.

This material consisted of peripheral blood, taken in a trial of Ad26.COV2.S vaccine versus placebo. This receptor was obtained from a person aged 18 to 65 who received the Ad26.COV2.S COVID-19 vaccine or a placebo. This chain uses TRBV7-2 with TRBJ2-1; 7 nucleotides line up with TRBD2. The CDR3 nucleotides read TGTGCCAGCAGCTTACAGGGCGGGAGCTCCTACAATGAGCAGTTCTTC. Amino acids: CASSLQGGSSYNEQFF.